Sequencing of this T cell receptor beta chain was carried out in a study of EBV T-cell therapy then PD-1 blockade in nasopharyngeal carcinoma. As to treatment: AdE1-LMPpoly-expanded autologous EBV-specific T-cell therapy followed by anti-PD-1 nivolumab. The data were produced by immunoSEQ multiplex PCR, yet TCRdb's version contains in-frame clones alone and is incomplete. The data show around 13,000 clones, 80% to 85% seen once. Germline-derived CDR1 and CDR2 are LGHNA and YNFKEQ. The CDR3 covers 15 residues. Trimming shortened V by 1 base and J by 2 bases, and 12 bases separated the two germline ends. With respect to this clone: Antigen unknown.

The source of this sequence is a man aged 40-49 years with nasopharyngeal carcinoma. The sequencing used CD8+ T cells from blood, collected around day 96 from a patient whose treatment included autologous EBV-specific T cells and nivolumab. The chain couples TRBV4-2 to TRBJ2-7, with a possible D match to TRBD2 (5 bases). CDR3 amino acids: CASSQVPDSTYEQYF. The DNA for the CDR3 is TGTGCCAGCAGCCAAGTTCCGGACTCTACCTACGAGCAGTACTTC.